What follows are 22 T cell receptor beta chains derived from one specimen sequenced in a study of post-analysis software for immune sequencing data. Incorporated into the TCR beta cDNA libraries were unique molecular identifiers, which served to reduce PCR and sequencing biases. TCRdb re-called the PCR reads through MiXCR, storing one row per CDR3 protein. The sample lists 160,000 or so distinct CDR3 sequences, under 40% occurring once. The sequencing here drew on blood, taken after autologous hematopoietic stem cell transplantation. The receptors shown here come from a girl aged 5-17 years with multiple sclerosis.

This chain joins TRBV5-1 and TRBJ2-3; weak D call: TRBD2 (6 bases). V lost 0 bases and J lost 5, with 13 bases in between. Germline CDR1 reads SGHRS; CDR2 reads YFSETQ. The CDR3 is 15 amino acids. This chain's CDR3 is CASSLAAGKGDTQYF. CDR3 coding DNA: TGCGCCAGCAGCTTGGCCGCGGGGAAGGGAGATACGCAGTATTTT.

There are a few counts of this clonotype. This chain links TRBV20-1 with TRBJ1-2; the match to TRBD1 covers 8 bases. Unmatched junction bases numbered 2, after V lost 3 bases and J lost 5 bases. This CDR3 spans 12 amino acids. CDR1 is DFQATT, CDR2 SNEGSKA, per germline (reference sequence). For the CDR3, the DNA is TGCAGTGCTAGTCACAGGGGGTATGGCTACACCTTC. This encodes CSASHRGYGYTF.

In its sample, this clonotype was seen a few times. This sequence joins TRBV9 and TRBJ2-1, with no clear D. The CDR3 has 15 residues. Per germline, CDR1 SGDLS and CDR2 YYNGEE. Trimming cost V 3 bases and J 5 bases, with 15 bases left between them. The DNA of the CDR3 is TGTGCCAGCAGCGCAGATGTGGGCAGCAACAATGAGCAGTTCTTC. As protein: CASSADVGSNNEQFF.

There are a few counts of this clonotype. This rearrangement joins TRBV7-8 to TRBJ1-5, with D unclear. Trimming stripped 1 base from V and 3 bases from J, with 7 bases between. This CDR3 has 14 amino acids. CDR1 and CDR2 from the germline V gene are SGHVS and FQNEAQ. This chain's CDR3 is CASSLVTPNQPQHF. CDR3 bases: TGTGCCAGCAGCTTAGTTACACCCAATCAGCCCCAGCATTTT.

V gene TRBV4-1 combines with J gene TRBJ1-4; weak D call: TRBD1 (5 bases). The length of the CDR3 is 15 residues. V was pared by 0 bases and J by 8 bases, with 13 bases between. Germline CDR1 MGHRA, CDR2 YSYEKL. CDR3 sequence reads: CASSQDMDKGEKLFF. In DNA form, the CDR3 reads TGCGCCAGCAGCCAAGATATGGACAAAGGCGAAAAACTGTTTTTT.

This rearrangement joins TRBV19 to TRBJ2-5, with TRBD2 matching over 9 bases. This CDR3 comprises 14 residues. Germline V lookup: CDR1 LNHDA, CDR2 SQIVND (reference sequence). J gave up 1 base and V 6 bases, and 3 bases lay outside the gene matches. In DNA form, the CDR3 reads TGTGCCAGTAGCGGACTAGCGACCCAAGAGACCCAGTACTTC. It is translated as CASSGLATQETQYF. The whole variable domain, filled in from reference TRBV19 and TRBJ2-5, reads DGGITQSPKYLFRKEGQNVTLSCEQNLNHDAMYWYRQDPGQGLRLIYYSQIVNDFQKGDIAEGYSVSREKKESFPLTVTSAQKNPTAFYLCASSGLATQETQYFGPGTRLLVL.

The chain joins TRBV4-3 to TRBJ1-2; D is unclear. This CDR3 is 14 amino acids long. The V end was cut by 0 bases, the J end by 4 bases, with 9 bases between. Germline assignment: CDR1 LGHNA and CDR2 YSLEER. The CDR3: CASSQEPGPYGYTF. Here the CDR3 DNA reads TGCGCCAGCAGCCAAGAGCCCGGACCCTATGGCTACACCTTC.

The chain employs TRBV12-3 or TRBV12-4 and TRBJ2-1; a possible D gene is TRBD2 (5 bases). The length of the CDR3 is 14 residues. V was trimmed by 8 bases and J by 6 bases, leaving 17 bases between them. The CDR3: CASGPSGFGNEQFF. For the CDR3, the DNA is TGTGCCAGCGGCCCCTCGGGGTTCGGCAATGAGCAGTTCTTC.

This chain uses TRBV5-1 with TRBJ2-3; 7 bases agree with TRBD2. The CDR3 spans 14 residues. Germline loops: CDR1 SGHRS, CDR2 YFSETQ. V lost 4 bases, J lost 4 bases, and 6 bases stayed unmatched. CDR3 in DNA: TGCGCCAGCAGCGCGGGAGAGGGTGCAGATACGCAGTATTTT. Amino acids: CASSAGEGADTQYF.

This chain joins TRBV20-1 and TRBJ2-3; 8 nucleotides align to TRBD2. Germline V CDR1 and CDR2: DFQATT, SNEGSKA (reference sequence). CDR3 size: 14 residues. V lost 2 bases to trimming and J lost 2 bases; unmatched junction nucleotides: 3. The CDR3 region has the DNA TGCAGTGCTAGAATAGCGGGGCTCACAGATACGCAGTATTTT. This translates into CSARIAGLTDTQYF.

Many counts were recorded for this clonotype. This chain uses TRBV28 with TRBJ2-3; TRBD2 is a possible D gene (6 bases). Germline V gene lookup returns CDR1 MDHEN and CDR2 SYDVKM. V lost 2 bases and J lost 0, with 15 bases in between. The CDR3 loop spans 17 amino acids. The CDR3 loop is CASSLELLGTSTDTQYF. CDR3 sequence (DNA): TGTGCCAGCAGTTTAGAGCTGCTGGGGACTAGCACAGATACGCAGTATTTT.

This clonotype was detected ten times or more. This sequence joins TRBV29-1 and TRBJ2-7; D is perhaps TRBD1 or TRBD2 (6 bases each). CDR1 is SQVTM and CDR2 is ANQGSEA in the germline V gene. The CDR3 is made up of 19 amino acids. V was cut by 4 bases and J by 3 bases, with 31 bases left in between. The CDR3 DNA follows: TGCAGCGTTGGGGGATGGGGGGATCCTTTGACAGGAGGACGCTACGAGCAGTACTTC. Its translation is CSVGGWGDPLTGGRYEQYF.

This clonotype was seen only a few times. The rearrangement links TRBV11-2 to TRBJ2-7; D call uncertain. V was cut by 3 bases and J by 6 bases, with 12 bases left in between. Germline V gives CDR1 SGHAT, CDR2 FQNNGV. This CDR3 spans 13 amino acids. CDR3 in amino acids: CASSFGSSGEQYF. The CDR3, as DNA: TGTGCCAGCAGCTTTGGGTCCTCGGGCGAGCAGTACTTC.

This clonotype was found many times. DNA for the CDR3: TGCGCCAGCAGTGCTACGGGGGGTAGAAATGAGCAGTTCTTC. This sequence encodes CASSATGGRNEQFF. The chain links TRBV10-1 to TRBJ2-1; 7 bases match TRBD2. Trimming took 4 bases from V and 7 from J; bases not matched to a gene: 7. The CDR3 covers 14 residues. The germline CDR1 and CDR2 sequences are WNHNN and SYGVQD (reference sequence).

The CDR3 DNA is TGTGCCAGCAGTCAAAAGCGGGGGTGGCAAGAGACCCAGTACTTC. It codes for CASSQKRGWQETQYF. The V gene is TRBV6-6, the J gene TRBJ2-5; 8 nucleotides match TRBD2. Germline trimming cut 5 bases from V and 2 bases from J; bases unmatched to any gene: 7. The CDR3 covers 15 residues. In germline, CDR1 is MNHNY, CDR2 SVGAGI (reference sequence).

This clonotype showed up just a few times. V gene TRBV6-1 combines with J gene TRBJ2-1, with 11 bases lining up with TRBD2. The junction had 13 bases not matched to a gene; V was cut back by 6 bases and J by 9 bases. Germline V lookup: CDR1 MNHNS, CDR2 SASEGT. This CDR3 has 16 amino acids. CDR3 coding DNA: TGTGCCAGCAGACACCTAGCGGGGGGTAAAGAGGGTGAGCAGTTCTTC. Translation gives CASRHLAGGKEGEQFF.

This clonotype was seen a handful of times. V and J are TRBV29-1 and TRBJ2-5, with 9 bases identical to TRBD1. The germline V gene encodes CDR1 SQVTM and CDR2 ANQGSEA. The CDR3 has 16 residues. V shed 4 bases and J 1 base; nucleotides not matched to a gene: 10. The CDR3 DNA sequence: TGCAGCGTTGCATACAGGGGGCGCGGAGGCCAAGAGACCCAGTACTTC. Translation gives CSVAYRGRGGQETQYF.

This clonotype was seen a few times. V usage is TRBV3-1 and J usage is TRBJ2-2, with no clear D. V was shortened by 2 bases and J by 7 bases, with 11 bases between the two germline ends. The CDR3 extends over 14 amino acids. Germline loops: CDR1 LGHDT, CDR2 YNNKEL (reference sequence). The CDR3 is CASSQNGRIGELFF. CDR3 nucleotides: TGTGCCAGCAGCCAAAATGGTCGGATCGGGGAGCTGTTTTTT.

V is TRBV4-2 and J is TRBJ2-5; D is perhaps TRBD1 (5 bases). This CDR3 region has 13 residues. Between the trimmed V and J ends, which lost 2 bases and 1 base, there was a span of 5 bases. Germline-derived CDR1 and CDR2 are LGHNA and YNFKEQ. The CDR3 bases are TGTGCCAGCAGCCAAAGGGGCCAAGAGACCCAGTACTTC. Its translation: CASSQRGQETQYF.

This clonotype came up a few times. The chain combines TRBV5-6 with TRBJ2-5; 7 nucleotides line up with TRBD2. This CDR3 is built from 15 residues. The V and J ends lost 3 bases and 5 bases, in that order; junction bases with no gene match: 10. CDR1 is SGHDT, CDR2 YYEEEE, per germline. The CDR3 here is CASSSRALGGETQYF. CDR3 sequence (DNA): TGTGCCAGCAGCTCCCGGGCCCTGGGAGGGGAGACCCAGTACTTC.

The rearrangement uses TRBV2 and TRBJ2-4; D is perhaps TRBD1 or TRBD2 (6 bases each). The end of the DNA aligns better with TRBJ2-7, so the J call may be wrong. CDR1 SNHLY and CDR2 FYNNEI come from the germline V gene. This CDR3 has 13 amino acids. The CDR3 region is CASSGGRLYEQYF. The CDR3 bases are TGTGCCAGCTCCGGGGGCAGACTCTACGAGCAGTACTTC.

CDR3 amino acids: CSAKGGQGYDYTF. The CDR3 DNA sequence: TGCAGTGCCAAGGGGGGACAGGGGTACGACTACACCTTC. The chain combines TRBV20-1 with TRBJ1-2; 10 bases map to TRBD1. The V and J ends lost 6 bases and 10 bases, in that order; junction bases with no gene match: 11. CDR1 and CDR2 from the germline V gene are DFQATT and SNEGSKA (reference sequence). The CDR3 is 13 residues long.